The 3 T cell receptor beta chains below all came from one sample that was sequenced in a study of human T cells and chemical hapten exposure. A single record per CDR3 protein comes from TCRdb applying MiXCR to the RACE reads. In the table there are just under 350,000 distinct CDR3 sequences, approximately 6.3% of which are singletons. Time point denoted: patch test 1, 2 weeks after DPC sensitization. Documented treatment: therapeutic diphenylcyclopropenone sensitization with weekly scalp DPC. This sample comprised whole blood, obtained in connection with sensitization to the hapten diphenylcyclopropenone (DPC). The receptors originated from a young woman with alopecia areata. Some clones in this sample may be carry-over from other donors' samples.

To note about this clonotype: A much larger clonotype is one base distant, so this may be a read error. The chain couples TRBV10-3 to TRBJ1-2; D might be TRBD1 (5 bases). Germline V gene lookup returns CDR1 ENHRY and CDR2 SYGVKD. The CDR3 has 14 amino acids. CDR3: CTAQAAGPIYGYTF. CDR3 nucleotide sequence: TGTACCGCCCAGGCAGCGGGACCAATCTATGGCTACACCTTC.

This chain joins TRBV7-2 and TRBJ1-2; 11 positions agree with TRBD1. This CDR3 region has 14 residues. V shed 3 bases and J 7 bases; nucleotides not matched to a gene: 4. Germline assignment: CDR1 SGHTA and CDR2 FQGNSA. The CDR3 protein is CASSFSGQGAGYTF. The CDR3 coding sequence is TGTGCCAGCAGCTTCTCCGGACAGGGGGCTGGCTACACCTTC.

A note on this clonotype: A read error may account for a junction end that differs from germline. This sequence joins TRBV12-3 or TRBV12-4 and TRBJ1-2; D is undetermined. The CDR3 loop spans 15 amino acids. CDR3 nucleotide sequence: TGCGCCAGCAGTCCGCCCCAGTTCAGCATTTATGGCTACACCTTC. It encodes CASSPPQFSIYGYTF.